The source of this T cell receptor beta chain is a study of blood T cells in healthy people across ages. Broader study findings: Versus aged donors, long-lived donors had higher diversity and more naive CD4+ cells. The unsorted PBMCs prevented any conclusive comparison of naive versus antigen-experienced cells.

In the case of this clonotype: Its antigen is currently unknown.

A second roughly 6 to 11 cycle PCR used barcoded and J-beta primers. Through a template-switch adaptor with 12 random nucleotides, each cDNA molecule received a tag. Using its own MiXCR run on the 5' RACE reads, TCRdb lists one record per CDR3 protein. The table records under 1,000,000 distinct CDR3 sequences, about 36% of them present only once. Total RNA was extracted at no less than 6 micrograms per sample. Trimming stripped 7 bases from V and 6 bases from J, with 20 bases between. This CDR3 contains 15 residues. The germline V gene encodes CDR1 SEHNR and CDR2 FQNEAQ (reference sequence). The sequenced sample consisted of blood. This TCR was sampled from a man between 18 and 35 years old in good health. The chain joins TRBV7-9 to TRBJ2-3; TRBD1 might be the D (6 bases). CDR3 DNA: TGTGCCAGCAACCCGACTGCAGGGGAAGCGGATACGCAGTATTTT. Encoded protein: CASNPTAGEADTQYF.